The next 27 T cell receptor beta chains were all read from a single sample in a study of human T cells and chemical hapten exposure. TCRdb passed the 5' RACE reads through MiXCR, listing each CDR3 protein once. The sample consists of around 100,000 distinct CDR3 sequences, approximately 19% of them appearing once. Sequencing started from total RNA isolated from unfractionated whole blood. These receptor sequences come from a human donor in good health.

This clonotype was seen a few times. CDR3 DNA sequence: TGTGCCAGCAGAAGACTCGACTCTGGAAACACCATATATTTT. Encoded protein: CASRRLDSGNTIYF. V gene TRBV6-6 combines with J gene TRBJ1-3; D is unclear. Germline-derived CDR1 and CDR2 are MNHNY and SVGAGI (reference sequence). V was shortened by 6 bases and J by 0 bases, with 9 bases between the two germline ends. CDR3 length equals 14 residues.

The V and J genes are TRBV10-1 and TRBJ1-1; no firm D call. This CDR3 has 13 residues. From germline, CDR1 is WNHNN and CDR2 SYGVQD (reference sequence). Trimming pared 7 bases from V and 0 bases from J, leaving 9 bases between. The CDR3 nucleotides read TGCGCCAGCAAGGAGAGGATGAACACTGAAGCTTTCTTT. This gives the protein CASKERMNTEAFF.

This clonotype was recorded a few times. The J gene is TRBJ2-6, the V gene TRBV28; D possibly corresponds to TRBD2 (6 bases). The CDR3 is 15 amino acids. The germline V gene encodes CDR1 MDHEN and CDR2 SYDVKM. With 8 bases removed from V and 4 bases from J, the gap between germline ends came to 15 bases. The CDR3 protein is CASLGGTLGANVLTF. In DNA form, the CDR3 reads TGTGCCAGCTTGGGAGGCACTCTCGGGGCCAACGTCCTGACTTTC.

This clonotype was seen more than once but under ten times. The chain uses TRBV30 and TRBJ2-7; no definite D call. CDR1 is GTSNPN, CDR2 SVGIG, per germline (reference sequence). Trimming took 0 bases from V and 6 from J, leaving 15 bases between them. The CDR3 consists of 14 residues. CDR3 protein: CAWSVTTVYVEQYF. CDR3 DNA sequence: TGTGCCTGGAGTGTGACCACCGTCTACGTCGAGCAGTACTTC.

V and J are TRBV20-1 and TRBJ2-7; TRBD2 agrees at 16 bases. Germline V gene lookup returns CDR1 DFQATT and CDR2 SNEGSKA (reference sequence). CDR3 length: 15 amino acids. V shed 6 bases and J 7 bases; nucleotides not matched to a gene: 9. CDR3 sequence reads: CSAAGTSGRAREQYF. CDR3 nucleotide sequence: TGCAGTGCGGCCGGGACTAGCGGGAGGGCCCGAGAGCAGTACTTC.

V and J are TRBV6-2 or TRBV6-3 and TRBJ2-4; D possibly corresponds to TRBD2 (6 bases). Looked up from germline, CDR1 is MNHEY and CDR2 is SVGEGT. Trimming removed 8 bases at V and 7 bases at J, with 24 bases between. The CDR3 length is 16 residues. Here the CDR3 DNA reads TGTGCCAGCTGTTCCTTAGGGACTGCCCCTGGTAACATTCAGTACTTC. This translates into CASCSLGTAPGNIQYF.

This clonotype was counted a few times. This CDR3 reads CGTSGRAGETQYF. The CDR3 nucleotides are TGCGGAACTAGCGGGAGGGCGGGCGAGACCCAGTACTTC. The genes are TRBV20-1 and TRBJ2-5, with 13 bases that match TRBD2. CDR1 DFQATT and CDR2 SNEGSKA come from the germline V gene (reference sequence). This CDR3 region has 13 residues.

This clonotype was detected only a few times. This sequence joins TRBV5-1 and TRBJ2-2; D unresolved. The ends were cut back, 0 bases at V and 1 base at J, with 4 bases in the middle. This CDR3 contains 14 residues. Looked up from germline, CDR1 is SGHRS and CDR2 is YFSETQ. DNA for the CDR3: TGCGCCAGCAGCTTGGTGGAGAACACCGGGGAGCTGTTTTTT. Translation gives CASSLVENTGELFF.

This rearrangement joins TRBV27 to TRBJ2-3; D call uncertain. This CDR3 has 12 amino acids. V lost 2 bases and J 5 bases, leaving 5 bases between the germline ends. Germline V gene data show CDR1 as MNHEY and CDR2 as SMNVEV (reference sequence). The chain's CDR3 is CASSLIGDTQYF. CDR3 nucleotide sequence: TGTGCCAGCAGTTTAATAGGAGATACGCAGTATTTT.

J is TRBJ1-2 and V is TRBV29-1; D is possibly TRBD1 (5 bases). Germline V gives CDR1 SQVTM, CDR2 ANQGSEA. V lost 7 bases and J lost 14, with 23 bases in between. There are 12 residues in the CDR3. CDR3 sequence: CSAEPMGDALTF. CDR3 sequence (DNA): TGCAGCGCCGAACCGATGGGGGATGCCTTAACCTTC.

The chain links TRBV6-2 or TRBV6-3 to TRBJ2-1; D ambiguous. The CDR3 loop spans 12 amino acids. V was pared by 3 bases and J by 7 bases, with 7 bases between. Per germline, CDR1 MNHEY and CDR2 SVGEGT. This CDR3 reads CASSYKANEQFF. In nucleotides, the CDR3 is TGTGCCAGCAGTTATAAAGCTAATGAGCAGTTCTTC.

The V call is TRBV10-3, the J call TRBJ1-1; D is possibly TRBD1 (6 bases). From germline, CDR1 is ENHRY and CDR2 SYGVKD. The CDR3 consists of 14 residues. Trimming stripped 0 bases from V and 1 base from J, with 6 bases between. CDR3 protein: CAISESQGNTEAFF. The CDR3 DNA reads TGTGCCATCAGTGAGTCACAGGGGAACACTGAAGCTTTCTTT.

This chain connects TRBV27 to TRBJ1-5; no clear D. The germline CDR1 and CDR2 sequences are MNHEY and SMNVEV (reference sequence). Trimming cost V 6 bases and J 0 bases, with 6 bases left between them. CDR3 size: 13 residues. The CDR3 is CASRVGSNQPQHF. CDR3 nucleotide sequence: TGTGCCAGCAGAGTTGGTAGCAATCAGCCCCAGCATTTT.

This clonotype was detected a few times. CDR3 amino acids: CASSLGHEHEKLFF. As DNA, the CDR3 is TGCGCCAGCAGCCTGGGACATGAGCACGAAAAACTGTTTTTT. The genes are TRBV5-1 and TRBJ1-4; TRBD1 might be the D (6 bases). The V gene lost 4 bases and the J gene lost 8 bases, with 15 bases spanning the gap. The CDR3 consists of 14 residues. Germline V lookup: CDR1 SGHRS, CDR2 YFSETQ. Based on the CDR3 plus reference TRBV5-1 and TRBJ1-4, the full variable domain is KAGVTQTPRYLIKTRGQQVTLSCSPISGHRSVSWYQQTPGQGLQFLFEYFSETQRNKGNFPGRFSGRQFSNSRSEMNVSTLELGDSALYLCASSLGHEHEKLFFGSGTQLSVL.

In its sample, this clonotype was seen a few times. J is TRBJ1-1 and V is TRBV12-3 or TRBV12-4, with D maybe TRBD1 (5 bases). Trimming took 2 bases from V and 6 from J, leaving 16 bases between them. The CDR3 covers 15 residues. The chain's CDR3 is CASSLMGPQGSEAFF. For the CDR3, the DNA is TGTGCCAGCAGTTTAATGGGACCCCAAGGGTCTGAAGCTTTCTTT.

This clonotype occurred a few times. This chain joins TRBV5-5 and TRBJ1-2; 10 nucleotides align to TRBD1. This CDR3 is 17 amino acids long. Germline V CDR1 and CDR2: SGHKS, YYEKEE (reference sequence). The V gene end was trimmed by 0 bases and the J gene end by 2 bases; junction bases not matched to a gene: 7. The CDR3 region has the DNA TGTGCCAGCAGCTTGGACGGGACAGGGGCGAGGAACTATGGCTACACCTTC. It codes for CASSLDGTGARNYGYTF.

CDR3 region: CASAPLGGSVYEQFF. For the CDR3, the DNA is TGCGCCAGCGCCCCCTTAGGCGGGAGCGTTTATGAGCAGTTCTTC. The chain has TRBV5-1 and TRBJ2-1; 7 bases are a match to TRBD2. CDR1 is SGHRS, CDR2 YFSETQ, per germline. Germline trimming cut 7 bases from V and 8 bases from J; bases unmatched to any gene: 15. CDR3 length equals 15 residues.

This clonotype has more than one count but fewer than ten. This chain joins TRBV6-2 or TRBV6-3 and TRBJ2-3; the D gene is possibly TRBD2 (6 bases). The V end lost 0 bases, the J end lost 2 bases, and 15 bases lay between the germline ends. The CDR3 runs to 17 residues. Germline loops: CDR1 MNHEY, CDR2 SVGEGT. CDR3 loop: CASSYSVTAGYTDTQYF. Written as DNA, the CDR3 is TGTGCCAGCAGTTACTCAGTTACAGCGGGCTACACAGATACGCAGTATTTT.

The sample holds a few counts of this clonotype. V gene TRBV29-1 combines with J gene TRBJ1-1, with D hard to call. CDR1 and CDR2 from the germline V gene are SQVTM and ANQGSEA. The CDR3 runs to 12 residues. Trimming took off 6 bases at V and 1 base at J, with 9 bases between the two ends. CDR3 sequence: CSVAQTNTEAFF. CDR3 coding DNA: TGCAGCGTAGCCCAGACGAACACTGAAGCTTTCTTT.

V is TRBV6-1 and J is TRBJ2-1; D may match TRBD1 or TRBD2 (5 bases each). Trimming took off 3 bases at V and 2 bases at J, with 11 bases between the two ends. Looked up from germline, CDR1 is MNHNS and CDR2 is SASEGT. The CDR3 is 15 residues long. The CDR3 nucleotides read TGTGCCAGCAGTGAGGGGACCGTCACCTACAATGAGCAGTTCTTC. Amino acids: CASSEGTVTYNEQFF.

The chain combines TRBV5-4 with TRBJ2-1; 9 nucleotides line up with TRBD2. Germline V gene data show CDR1 as SGHNT and CDR2 as YYREEE (reference sequence). The ends lost 4 bases at V and 4 bases at J; junction bases unmatched: 6. The length of the CDR3 is 15 residues. Here the CDR3 reads CASSPKREVYNEQFF. The CDR3 nucleotides are TGTGCCAGCAGCCCAAAGCGGGAGGTATACAATGAGCAGTTCTTC.

This clonotype was observed a single time. One end of the junction fails to match germline, which may point to a read error. The V and J genes are TRBV10-3 and TRBJ1-1; 9 positions agree with TRBD1. CDR1 ENHRY and CDR2 SYGVKD come from the germline V gene. This CDR3 spans 14 amino acids. CDR3 sequence (DNA): TGTGCCATCAGCCGGACAGGGGAAGACACTAAAGCTTTCTTT. This sequence encodes CAISRTGEDTKAFF.

The chain joins TRBV27 to TRBJ2-2; 7 nucleotides align to TRBD2. V gave up 7 bases and J gave up 5 bases; unmatched junction bases: 7. CDR1 and CDR2 (germline): MNHEY, SMNVEV (reference sequence). CDR3 length: 14 residues. The CDR3 loop is CASKGGRITGELFF. The CDR3 DNA follows: TGTGCCAGCAAGGGCGGGAGAATTACCGGGGAGCTGTTTTTT.

The gene calls are TRBV5-6 and TRBJ2-7, with 8 bases that match TRBD2. In germline, CDR1 is SGHDT, CDR2 YYEEEE. V shed 2 bases, J shed 7 bases, and the junction held 8 bases outside the gene matches. The CDR3 is made up of 14 amino acids. CDR3 nucleotide sequence: TGTGCCAGCAGCTTTCCGGGAGGGCACCCTGAGCAGTACTTC. Its protein product is CASSFPGGHPEQYF.

The rearrangement links TRBV28 to TRBJ2-6; D is ambiguous. The ends were cut back, 4 bases at V and 0 bases at J, with 7 bases in the middle. Germline V gives CDR1 MDHEN, CDR2 SYDVKM. The CDR3 covers 15 residues. Written as DNA, the CDR3 is TGTGCCAGCAGTTCACACCTCTCTGGGGCCAACGTCCTGACTTTC. It specifies CASSSHLSGANVLTF.

This clonotype has at least ten counts. The gene calls are TRBV2 and TRBJ1-2; the match to TRBD1 covers 8 bases. This CDR3 spans 14 amino acids. The germline V gene encodes CDR1 SNHLY and CDR2 FYNNEI. V lost 7 bases and J lost 7; bases outside the gene matches: 11. CDR3 amino acids: CASTMGQAGGGYTF. The CDR3 DNA follows: TGTGCCAGCACCATGGGACAGGCTGGAGGTGGCTACACCTTC.

V gene TRBV2 combines with J gene TRBJ2-7; D is perhaps TRBD1 (5 bases). The CDR3 has 16 residues. Germline V gives CDR1 SNHLY, CDR2 FYNNEI. V lost 8 bases to trimming and J lost 3 bases, with 23 bases between them. The CDR3 loop reads CASELQVQWGLYEQYF. CDR3 bases: TGTGCCAGCGAACTACAGGTTCAATGGGGCCTCTACGAGCAGTACTTC.